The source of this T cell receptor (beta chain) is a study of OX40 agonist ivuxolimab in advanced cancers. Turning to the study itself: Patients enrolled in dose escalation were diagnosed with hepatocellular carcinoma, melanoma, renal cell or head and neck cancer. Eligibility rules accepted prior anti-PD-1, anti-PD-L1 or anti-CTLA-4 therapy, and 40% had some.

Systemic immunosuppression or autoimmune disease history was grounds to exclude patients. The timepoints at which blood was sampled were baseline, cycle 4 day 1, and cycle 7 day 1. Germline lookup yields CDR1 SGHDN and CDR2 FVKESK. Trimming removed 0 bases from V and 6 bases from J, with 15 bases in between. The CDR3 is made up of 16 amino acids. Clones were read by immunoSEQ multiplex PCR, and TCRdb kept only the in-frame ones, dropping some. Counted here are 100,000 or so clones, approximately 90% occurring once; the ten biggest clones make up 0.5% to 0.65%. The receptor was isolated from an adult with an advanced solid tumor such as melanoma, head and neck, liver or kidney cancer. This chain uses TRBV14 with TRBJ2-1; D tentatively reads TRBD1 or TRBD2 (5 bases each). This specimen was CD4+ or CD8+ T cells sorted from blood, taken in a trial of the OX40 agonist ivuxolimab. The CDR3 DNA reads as TGTGCCAGCAGCCAAGATCTGGGGACCATTGGCAATGAGCAGTTCTTC. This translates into CASSQDLGTIGNEQFF.